The rows below give T cell receptor beta chains drawn from one sample of a study of blood T cell repertoires in COVID-19. The protocol was immunoSEQ multiplex PCR, while the TCRdb copy is restricted to in-frame clones and leaves out a portion. This sample yields approximately 170,000 clones, of which 86% are seen a single time; 7.5% to 10% belongs to the top ten. The sequenced material came from peripheral blood. These TCRs come from a man in his fifties with active or convalescent COVID-19. Each CDR3 is given without its conserved first and last residue.

CDR3aa	j_gene	v_gene
ASSERQGAEQY	TRBJ2-7	TRBV2
ASNEGTNYNEQF	TRBJ2-1	TRBV5-4
ASSLSSTVSSYNSPLH	TRBJ1-6	TRBV27
ATSREGSFDEQF	TRBJ2-1	TRBV15
ASSLGPQFLGGAGYEQY	TRBJ2-7	TRBV5-5
SADRRNEQF	TRBJ2-1	TRBV20-1
ASRQSGGSGELF	TRBJ2-2	TRBV6-5
ASSAQLGTGGHNEQF	TRBJ2-1	TRBV9
ASSLRLSPGDEQF	TRBJ2-1	TRBV7-3
ASSLTGDTIANTGELF	TRBJ2-2	TRBV4-1
ASTPGDRNTEAF	TRBJ1-1	TRBV28
ASSQNLLDSSGNTIY	TRBJ1-3	TRBV3-1/TRBV3-2
ASTLEQNYGYT	TRBJ1-2	TRBV12-3/TRBV12-4
ASGQSTDTQY	TRBJ2-3	TRBV12-3/TRBV12-4
ASSREDNSPLH	TRBJ1-6	TRBV4-3
ASSSTVHSGNTIY	TRBJ1-3	TRBV7-9
ASRQGADEQY	TRBJ2-7	TRBV28
ASRGDKGQDYGYT	TRBJ1-2	TRBV28
AISGQGANGYT	TRBJ1-2	TRBV10-3
ASSLSGSSYNEQF	TRBJ2-1	TRBV6-5
ASSPVGELF	TRBJ2-2	TRBV11-3
ASSESRGYEQY	TRBJ2-7	TRBV10-1
ASSAGGGTEAF	TRBJ1-1	TRBV27